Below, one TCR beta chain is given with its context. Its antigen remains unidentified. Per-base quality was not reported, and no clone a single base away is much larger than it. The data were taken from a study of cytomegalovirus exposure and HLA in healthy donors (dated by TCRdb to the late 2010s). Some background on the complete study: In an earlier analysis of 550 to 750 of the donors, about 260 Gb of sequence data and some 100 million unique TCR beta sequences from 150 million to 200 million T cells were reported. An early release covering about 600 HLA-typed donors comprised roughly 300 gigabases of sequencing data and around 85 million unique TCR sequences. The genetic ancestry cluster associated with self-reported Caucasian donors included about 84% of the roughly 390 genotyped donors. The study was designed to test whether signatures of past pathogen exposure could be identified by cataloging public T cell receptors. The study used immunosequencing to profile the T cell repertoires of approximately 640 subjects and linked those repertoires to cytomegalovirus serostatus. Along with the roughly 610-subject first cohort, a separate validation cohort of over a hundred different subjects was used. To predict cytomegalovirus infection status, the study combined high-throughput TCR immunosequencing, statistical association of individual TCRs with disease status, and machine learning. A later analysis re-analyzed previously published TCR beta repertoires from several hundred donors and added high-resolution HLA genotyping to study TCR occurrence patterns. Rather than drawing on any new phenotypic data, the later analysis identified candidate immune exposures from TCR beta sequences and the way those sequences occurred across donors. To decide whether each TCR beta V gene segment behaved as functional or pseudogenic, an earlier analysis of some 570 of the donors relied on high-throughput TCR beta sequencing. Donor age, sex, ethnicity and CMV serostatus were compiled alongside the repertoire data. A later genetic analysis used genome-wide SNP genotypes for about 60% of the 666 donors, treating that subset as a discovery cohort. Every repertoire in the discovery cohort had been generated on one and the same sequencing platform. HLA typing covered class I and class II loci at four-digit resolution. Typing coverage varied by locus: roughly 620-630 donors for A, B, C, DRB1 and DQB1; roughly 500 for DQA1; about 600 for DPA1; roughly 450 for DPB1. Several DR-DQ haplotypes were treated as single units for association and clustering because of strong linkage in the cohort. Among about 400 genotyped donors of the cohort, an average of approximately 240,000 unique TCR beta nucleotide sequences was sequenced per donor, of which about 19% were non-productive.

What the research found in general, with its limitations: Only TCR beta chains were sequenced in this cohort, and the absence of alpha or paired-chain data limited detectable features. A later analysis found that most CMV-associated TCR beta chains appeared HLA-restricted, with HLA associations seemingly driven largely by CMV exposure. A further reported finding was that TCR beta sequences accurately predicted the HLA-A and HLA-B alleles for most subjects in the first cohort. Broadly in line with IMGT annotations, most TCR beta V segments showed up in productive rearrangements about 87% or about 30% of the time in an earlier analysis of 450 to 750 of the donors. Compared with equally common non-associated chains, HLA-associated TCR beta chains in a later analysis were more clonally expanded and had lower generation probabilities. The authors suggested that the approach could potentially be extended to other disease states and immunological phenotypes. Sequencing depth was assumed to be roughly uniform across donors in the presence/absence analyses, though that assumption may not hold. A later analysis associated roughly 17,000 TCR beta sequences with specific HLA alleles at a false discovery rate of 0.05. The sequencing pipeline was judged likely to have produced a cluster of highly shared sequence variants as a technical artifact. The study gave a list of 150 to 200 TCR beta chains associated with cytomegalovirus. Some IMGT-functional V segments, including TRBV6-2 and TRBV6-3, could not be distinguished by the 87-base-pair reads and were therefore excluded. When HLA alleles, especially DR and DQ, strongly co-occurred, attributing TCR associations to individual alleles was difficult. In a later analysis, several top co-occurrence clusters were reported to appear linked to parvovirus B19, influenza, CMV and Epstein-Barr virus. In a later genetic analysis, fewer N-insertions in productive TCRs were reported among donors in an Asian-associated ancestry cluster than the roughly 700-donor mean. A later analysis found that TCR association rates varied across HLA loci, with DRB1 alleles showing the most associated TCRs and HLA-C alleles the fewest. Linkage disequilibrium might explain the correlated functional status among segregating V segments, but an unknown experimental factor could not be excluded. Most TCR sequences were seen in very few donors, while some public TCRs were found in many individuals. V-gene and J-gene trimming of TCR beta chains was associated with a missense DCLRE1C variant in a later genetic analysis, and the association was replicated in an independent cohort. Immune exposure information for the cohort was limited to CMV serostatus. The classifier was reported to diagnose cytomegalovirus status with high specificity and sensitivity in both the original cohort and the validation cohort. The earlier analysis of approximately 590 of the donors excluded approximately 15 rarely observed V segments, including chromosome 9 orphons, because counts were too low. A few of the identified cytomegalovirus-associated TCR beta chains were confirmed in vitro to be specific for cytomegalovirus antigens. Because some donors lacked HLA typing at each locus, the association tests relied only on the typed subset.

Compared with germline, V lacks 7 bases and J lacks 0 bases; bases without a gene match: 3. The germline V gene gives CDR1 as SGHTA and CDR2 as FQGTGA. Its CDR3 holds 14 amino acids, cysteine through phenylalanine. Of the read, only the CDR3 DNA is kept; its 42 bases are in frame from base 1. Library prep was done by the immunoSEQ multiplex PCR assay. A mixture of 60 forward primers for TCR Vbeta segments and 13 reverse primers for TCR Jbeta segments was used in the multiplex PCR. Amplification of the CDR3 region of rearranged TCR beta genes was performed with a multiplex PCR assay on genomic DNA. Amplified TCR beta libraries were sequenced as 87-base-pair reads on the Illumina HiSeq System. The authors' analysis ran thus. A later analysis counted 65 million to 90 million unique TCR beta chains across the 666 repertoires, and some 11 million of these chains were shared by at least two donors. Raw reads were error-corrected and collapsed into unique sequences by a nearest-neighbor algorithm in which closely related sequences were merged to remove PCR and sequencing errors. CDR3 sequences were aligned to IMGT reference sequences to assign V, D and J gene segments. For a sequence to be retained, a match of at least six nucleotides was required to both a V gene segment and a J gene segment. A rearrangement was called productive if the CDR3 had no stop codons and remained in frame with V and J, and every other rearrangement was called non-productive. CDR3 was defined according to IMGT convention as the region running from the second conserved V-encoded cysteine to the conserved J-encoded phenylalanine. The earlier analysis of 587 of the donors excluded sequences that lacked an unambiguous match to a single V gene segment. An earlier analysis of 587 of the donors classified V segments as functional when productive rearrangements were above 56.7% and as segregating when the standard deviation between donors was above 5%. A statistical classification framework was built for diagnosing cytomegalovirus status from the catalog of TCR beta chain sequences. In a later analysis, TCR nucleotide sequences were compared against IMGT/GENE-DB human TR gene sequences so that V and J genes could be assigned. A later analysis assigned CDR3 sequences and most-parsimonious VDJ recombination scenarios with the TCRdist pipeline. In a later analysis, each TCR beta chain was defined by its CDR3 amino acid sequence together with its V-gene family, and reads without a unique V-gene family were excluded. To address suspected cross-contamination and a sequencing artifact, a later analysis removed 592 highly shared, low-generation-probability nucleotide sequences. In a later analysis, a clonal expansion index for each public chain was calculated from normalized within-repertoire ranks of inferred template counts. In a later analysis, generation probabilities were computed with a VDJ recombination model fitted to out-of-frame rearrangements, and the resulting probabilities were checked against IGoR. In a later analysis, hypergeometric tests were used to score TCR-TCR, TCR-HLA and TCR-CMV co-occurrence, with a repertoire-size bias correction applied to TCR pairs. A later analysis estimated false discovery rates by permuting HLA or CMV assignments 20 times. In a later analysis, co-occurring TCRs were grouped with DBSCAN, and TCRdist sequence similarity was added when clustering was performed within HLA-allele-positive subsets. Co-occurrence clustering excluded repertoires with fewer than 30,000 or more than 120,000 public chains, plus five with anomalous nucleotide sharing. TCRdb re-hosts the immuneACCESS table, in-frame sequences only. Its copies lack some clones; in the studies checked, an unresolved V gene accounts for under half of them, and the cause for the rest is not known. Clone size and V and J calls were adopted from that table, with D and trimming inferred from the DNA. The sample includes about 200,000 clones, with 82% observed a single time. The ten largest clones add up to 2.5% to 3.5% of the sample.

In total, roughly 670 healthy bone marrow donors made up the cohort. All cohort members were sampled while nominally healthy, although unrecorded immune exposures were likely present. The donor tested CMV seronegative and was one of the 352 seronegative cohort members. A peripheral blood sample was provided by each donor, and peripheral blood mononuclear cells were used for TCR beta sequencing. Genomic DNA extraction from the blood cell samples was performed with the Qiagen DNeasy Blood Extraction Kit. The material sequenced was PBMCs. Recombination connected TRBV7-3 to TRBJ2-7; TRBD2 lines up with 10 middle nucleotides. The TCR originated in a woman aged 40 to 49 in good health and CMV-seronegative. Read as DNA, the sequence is TGTGCCAGCAAGTTAGCGGGAGGCTCCTACGAGCAGTACTTC. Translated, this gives CASKLAGGSYEQYF.